This T cell receptor beta chain was found in a study of blood T cell repertoires in COVID-19 (dated by TCRdb to 2019 to 2021). Describing the broader study: Samples from collaborators originated in the United States, Italy and Spain and spanned both the acute and convalescent phases of COVID-19. The material from the prospective study consisted of cDNA or gDNA derived from T cells, B-cell-depleted T cells, or PBMCs. Nearly every sample came with metadata listing a de-identified subject ID, COVID-19 status, age in years and sex. Samples were obtained from the ongoing ImmuneRACE study (first 160 participants) and from 1,254 subjects provided by 6 global collaborators. HLA class I and class II types, where available, came from metadata supplied by the sample provider rather than from assay-based typing. The repertoires were released in a freely available public database intended as a resource for research on the immune response to SARS-CoV-2. The dataset comprised deeply sampled blood TCRbeta repertoires from subjects exposed to, actively infected with, or recovered from COVID-19. Points the paper makes about the study in general: How much clinical and demographic metadata was included differed by source and by participant, and the metadata was provided uncurated.

TCRbeta CDR3 regions were amplified from genomic DNA using the immunoSEQ Assay, a bias-controlled multiplex PCR. As for how the authors treated the data: The number of nucleated cells in each sample was estimated by amplification of reference gene primers within the assay. Sequence reads were collapsed and filtered to measure the absolute abundance of every unique TCRbeta CDR3 rearrangement. Productive Simpson clonality was computed per sample as the square root of Simpson's diversity index over productive rearrangements. Sourced from immuneACCESS, this table was stored by TCRdb with only in-frame sequences that have V and J called. A share of the clones is absent; for the studies checked, an unresolved V gene accounts for under half, and the remainder has no known explanation. V and J calls plus clone size are reproduced from that table; the DNA served to infer D and trimming. For this sample there are 200,000 to 250,000 clones; approximately 86% appear just once. The biggest ten clones account for about 3% of the sample.

Trimming leaves V shorter by 6 bases and J shorter by 7 bases, with the junction holding 12 bases beyond the gene matches. Reading from cysteine to phenylalanine, the CDR3 counts 15 amino acids. The only DNA kept is the CDR3, 45 bases in frame from the first base. Per the germline V gene, MNHEY is the CDR1 and SVGEGT is the CDR2. Regarding this clone: No antigen is known for it. The sample holds no much larger clone one base away, and base qualities are not on file.

The collaborating institutions used their own protocols to collect whole blood in K2EDTA tubes. For TCRbeta analysis, collaborators shipped samples as frozen whole blood, isolated PBMCs, or DNA extracted from either of those sample types. Recombination connected TRBV6-2 or TRBV6-3 to TRBJ2-1, with 7 central nucleotides matching TRBD2. The material sequenced was peripheral blood. The TCR sequence derives from a man aged 55 to 69 with acute or convalescent COVID-19. The sequence in DNA is TGTGCCAGCAGCCCGGGCGGGGGAATGGCGAATGAGCAGTTCTTC. The encoded protein is CASSPGGGMANEQFF.